A single sample is the source of the 10 T cell receptor beta chains below, sequenced in a study of regulatory T cells in long-lasting Graves disease. Assembly of TCR beta libraries relied on iRepertoire HTBI primers together with Arm-PCR of CDR3 regions. MiXCR was run by TCRdb on the multiplex PCR reads, yielding one entry per CDR3 protein. The sample consists of about 350,000 distinct CDR3 sequences, around 15% of them appearing once. Time point reported: newly diagnosed GD, antithyroid drugs for less than 3 months. The TCR library was prepared using RNA isolated from PBMCs. In addition, the sample was reused for a study of T cells in Graves' hyperthyroidism and ophthalmopathy.

The input for sequencing was peripheral blood mononuclear cells (PBMCs), taken at new diagnosis, from a patient treated with antithyroid drugs. These receptors were taken from a woman aged 18-29 years with Graves disease.

The CDR3 loop is CASSLDREWMVGAFF. In nucleotides, the CDR3 is TGTGCCAGCAGCTTAGACAGGGAGTGGATGGTCGGAGCTTTCTTT. The chain employs TRBV11-2 and TRBJ1-1; a weak D match, TRBD1 (5 bases). CDR3 length: 15 amino acids. Deletions cut 0 bases from V and 10 bases from J, with 18 bases between. Germline V gene sequence: CDR1 SGHAT, CDR2 FQNNGV.

This clonotype occurred many times. The gene calls are TRBV11-2 and TRBJ2-7; either TRBD1 or TRBD2 may supply D (5 bases each). V was clipped by 5 bases and J by 3 bases, with 11 bases between them. Looked up from germline, CDR1 is SGHAT and CDR2 is FQNNGV. The CDR3 sequence is 13 residues long. CDR3: CASSRGRDYEQYF. For the CDR3, the DNA is TGTGCCAGCAGCCGGGGACGGGACTACGAGCAGTACTTC.

This clonotype was picked up many times. This chain links TRBV2 with TRBJ1-4; D uncertain. The V gene's germline CDR1 is SNHLY and CDR2 FYNNEI. The V gene lost 6 bases and the J gene lost 6 bases, with 20 bases spanning the gap. This CDR3 contains 16 residues. CDR3 residues: CASSKPSGRVDEKLFF. The CDR3 DNA reads TGTGCCAGCAGCAAGCCCTCTGGGCGGGTGGATGAAAAACTGTTTTTT.

This clonotype was counted many times. The gene calls are TRBV7-3 and TRBJ1-2; D possibly corresponds to TRBD1 (6 bases). Germline loops: CDR1 SGHTA, CDR2 FQGTGA. The V end was cut by 4 bases, the J end by 4 bases, with 7 bases between. The CDR3 is 12 amino acids. The CDR3 DNA sequence: TGTGCCAGCAGCTCACAGGGCTATGGCTACACCTTC. Translated, it gives CASSSQGYGYTF.

This clonotype has at least ten counts. The rearrangement links TRBV6-2 or TRBV6-3 to TRBJ2-7, with 12 nucleotides matching TRBD2. V was clipped by 5 bases and J by 2 bases; unmatched bases: 4. Germline loops: CDR1 MNHEY, CDR2 SVGEGT. The CDR3 sequence is 15 residues long. The DNA of the CDR3 is TGTGCCAGCAGTAAGCCTAGCGGGGGGGCCTACGAGCAGTACTTC. Its translation is CASSKPSGGAYEQYF.

This clonotype was recorded a few times. The chain uses TRBV5-1 and TRBJ1-6; 7 nucleotides agree with TRBD1. The CDR3 length is 17 residues. Per the germline V gene, CDR1 is SGHRS and CDR2 is YFSETQ. V lost 0 bases and J lost 6; bases outside the gene matches: 9. CDR3 amino acids: CASSLAGTEVINSPLHF. Here the CDR3 DNA reads TGCGCCAGCAGCTTGGCCGGGACAGAAGTAATTAATTCACCCCTCCACTTT.

About this clonotype: A much larger clone lies one base from this, so it may be a read error. This chain connects TRBV30 to TRBJ2-3, with TRBD2 matching 7 bases. This CDR3 region has 15 residues. The V segment lost 2 bases and the J segment 1 base; nucleotides outside the gene matches: 6. The germline V gene has CDR1 GTSNPN and CDR2 SVGIG (reference sequence). As DNA, the CDR3 is TGTGCCTGGAGTAGTCCTAGCGGATGCACAGATACGCAGTATTTT. The encoded protein is CAWSSPSGCTDTQYF. The variable domain in full, with the rest retrieved from reference TRBV30 and TRBJ2-3, is SQTIHQWPATLVQPVGSPLSLECTVEGTSNPNLYWYRQAAGRGLQLLFYSVGIGQISSEVPQNLSASRPQDRQFILSSKKLLLSDSGFYLCAWSSPSGCTDTQYFGPGTRLTVL.

In its sample, this clonotype was seen a few times. A much larger clonotype is one base distant, so this may be a read error. The chain combines TRBV12-3 or TRBV12-4 with TRBJ2-5; D is perhaps TRBD2 (5 bases). This CDR3 has 16 residues. The CDR3 protein is CASSPSDFLPQETQCF. CDR3 DNA: TGTGCCAGCAGTCCATCGGACTTTTTACCACAAGAGACCCAGTGCTTC.

This clonotype was seen at least ten times. V usage is TRBV2 and J usage is TRBJ1-6; 7 bases align to TRBD1. Losses at the gene ends were 8 bases for V and 7 bases for J; bases not matched to a gene: 11. This CDR3 has 15 amino acids. Germline-derived CDR1 and CDR2 are SNHLY and FYNNEI. The CDR3 here is CASQKYGTANSPLHF. The CDR3 nucleotides are TGTGCCAGCCAAAAATACGGGACAGCAAATTCACCCCTCCACTTT.

For this clonotype: With a much larger clone just one base away, this may be a read error. The V call is TRBV6-1, the J call TRBJ2-7; 9 nucleotides line up with TRBD1. The V gene's germline CDR1 is MNHNS and CDR2 SASEGT. The length of the CDR3 is 16 residues. The chain's CDR3 is CGSSERPTGGFHEQYF. CDR3 coding DNA: TGTGGCAGCAGTGAACGGCCGACAGGGGGTTTCCACGAGCAGTACTTC.